This TCR beta chain emerged from a study of beta chain features in type 1 diabetes. Study summary: Healthy donors and patients had similar age, gender and cell yields. Points from the study as a whole: The study found moderately but significantly shorter TCRB CDR3s in all four CD4+ subsets of Type 1 diabetes patients.

Reverse transcription of all isolated RNA meant that expressed TCRB transcripts were sequenced. There were 3.5 million to 4.5 million reads on average in the naive, central memory and regulatory T cell samples. TCRdb's copy holds only in-frame clones and misses some; the assay was immunoSEQ multiplex PCR. The table includes hundreds of thousands of clones, over 11% detected once. Only a few counts were recorded for this clone. Its antigen is still unknown. Material: naive CD4+ T cells from blood. The receptor was isolated from a man in his thirties or forties with type 1 diabetes.

CDR3 bases: TGCGCCAGCAGCTTGGCCGCTCTAGCGGGAGGAGGGGAGCAGTTCTTC. Encoded protein: CASSLAALAGGGEQFF. V and J are TRBV5-1 and TRBJ2-1, with TRBD2 matching 11 bases. The CDR3 totals 16 residues. Trimming cost V 0 bases and J 10 bases; bases outside gene matches: 9. Germline V gene data show CDR1 as SGHRS and CDR2 as YFSETQ.